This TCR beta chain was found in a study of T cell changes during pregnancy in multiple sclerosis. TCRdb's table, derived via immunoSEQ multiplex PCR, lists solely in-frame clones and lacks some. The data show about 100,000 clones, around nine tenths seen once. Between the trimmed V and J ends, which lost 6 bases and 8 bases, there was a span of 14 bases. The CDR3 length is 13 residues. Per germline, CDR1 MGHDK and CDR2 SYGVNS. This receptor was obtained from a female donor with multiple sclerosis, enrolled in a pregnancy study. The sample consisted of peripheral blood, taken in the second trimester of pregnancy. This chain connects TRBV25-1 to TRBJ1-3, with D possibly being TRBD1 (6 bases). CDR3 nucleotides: TGTGCCAGCAGCGTTGTGGGGGCACACACCATATATTTT. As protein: CASSVVGAHTIYF.